This T cell receptor beta chain was captured by sequencing in a study of blood T cell repertoires in COVID-19. Study-wide context: Sample material is recorded as cDNA or gDNA derived from T cells, B-cell-depleted T cells, or PBMCs.

TCRdb keeps only in-frame clones here, not all; method: immunoSEQ multiplex PCR. Here the sample spans 180,000 or so clones, around 85% being singletons. This clone has just a few counts. There are 15 residues in the CDR3. CDR1 is SGHTA and CDR2 is FQGNSA in the germline V gene. Trimming cost V 4 bases and J 4 bases, with 14 bases left between them. The clonotype originates from a woman older than 75 with acute or convalescent COVID-19. The chain joins TRBV7-2 to TRBJ1-3; D is unresolved. The sequencing sample was made of peripheral blood. CDR3 in amino acids: CASSSFKTGGNTIYF. The CDR3 DNA is TGTGCCAGCAGCTCCTTTAAGACGGGAGGAAACACCATATATTTT. Full variable domain (rest looked up from reference TRBV7-2 and TRBJ1-3): GAGVSQSPSNKVTEKGKDVELRCDPISGHTALYWYRQSLGQGLEFLIYFQGNSAPDKSGLPSDRFSAERTGGSVSTLTIQRTQQEDSAVYLCASSSFKTGGNTIYFGEGSWLTVV.